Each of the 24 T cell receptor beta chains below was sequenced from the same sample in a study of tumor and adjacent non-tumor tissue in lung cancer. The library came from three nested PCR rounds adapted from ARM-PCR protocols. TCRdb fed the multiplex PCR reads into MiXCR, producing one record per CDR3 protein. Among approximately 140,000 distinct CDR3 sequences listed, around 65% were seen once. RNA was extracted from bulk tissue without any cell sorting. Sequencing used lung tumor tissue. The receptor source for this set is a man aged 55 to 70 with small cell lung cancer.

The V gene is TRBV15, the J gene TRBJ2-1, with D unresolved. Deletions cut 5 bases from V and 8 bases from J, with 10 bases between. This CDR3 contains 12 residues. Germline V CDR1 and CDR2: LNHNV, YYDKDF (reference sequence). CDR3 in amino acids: CATSPHRDEQFF. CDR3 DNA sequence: TGTGCCACCAGCCCTCACCGGGATGAGCAGTTCTTC.

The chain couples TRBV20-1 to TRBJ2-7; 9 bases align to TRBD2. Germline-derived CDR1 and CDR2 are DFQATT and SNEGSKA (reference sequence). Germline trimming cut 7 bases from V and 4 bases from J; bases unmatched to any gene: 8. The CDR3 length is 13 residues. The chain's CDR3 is CSGRREGGYEQYV. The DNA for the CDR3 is TGCAGTGGTAGGCGGGAGGGTGGGTACGAGCAGTACGTC.

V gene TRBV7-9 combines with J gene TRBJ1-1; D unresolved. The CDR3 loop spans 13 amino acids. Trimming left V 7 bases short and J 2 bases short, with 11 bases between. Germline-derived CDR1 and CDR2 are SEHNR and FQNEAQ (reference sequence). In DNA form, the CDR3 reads TGTGCCAGCACCCAAGGGTCAAACACTGAAGCTTTCTTT. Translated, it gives CASTQGSNTEAFF.

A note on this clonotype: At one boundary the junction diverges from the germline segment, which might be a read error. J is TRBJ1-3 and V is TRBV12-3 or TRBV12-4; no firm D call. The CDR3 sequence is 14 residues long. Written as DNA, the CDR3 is TGTGTCAGCAGTTTACGGTACTCTGGAAACACCGTATATTTT. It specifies CVSSLRYSGNTVYF.

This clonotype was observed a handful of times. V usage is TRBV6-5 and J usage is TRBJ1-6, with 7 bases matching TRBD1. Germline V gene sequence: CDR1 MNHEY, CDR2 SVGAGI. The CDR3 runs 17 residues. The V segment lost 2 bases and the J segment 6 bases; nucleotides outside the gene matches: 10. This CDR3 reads CASSYAGTATGNSPLHF. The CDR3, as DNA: TGTGCCAGCAGTTACGCCGGGACAGCAACGGGTAATTCACCCCTCCACTTT.

CDR3 bases: TGTGTCATCAGCTACCGGGACAGGGGGAATGAGCAGTTCTTC. Translation: CVISYRDRGNEQFF. The chain carries TRBV11-2 and TRBJ2-1; 11 bases match TRBD1. CDR3 length equals 14 residues. Germline V lookup: CDR1 SGHAT, CDR2 FQNNGV.

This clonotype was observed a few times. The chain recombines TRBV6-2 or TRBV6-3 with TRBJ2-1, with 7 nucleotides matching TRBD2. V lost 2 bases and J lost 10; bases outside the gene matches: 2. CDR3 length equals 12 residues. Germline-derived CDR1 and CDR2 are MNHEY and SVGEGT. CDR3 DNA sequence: TGTGCCAGCAGTTACGGTAGCGGGGAGCAGTTCTTC. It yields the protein CASSYGSGEQFF.

CDR3 in DNA: TGTGCCAGCAGCCACAAAGAGACCTCCTACGAGCAGTACGTC. Protein: CASSHKETSYEQYV. This chain uses TRBV6-6 with TRBJ2-7; the D is unclear. V lost 6 bases to trimming and J lost 0 bases, with 12 bases between them. Per the germline V gene, CDR1 is MNHNY and CDR2 is SVGAGI (reference sequence). The CDR3 contains 14 residues.

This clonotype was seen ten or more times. CDR3 nucleotide sequence: TGTGCCAGCAGACATCGATCAAGTTTCGGCCTGTACAATGAGCAGTTCTTC. Protein product: CASRHRSSFGLYNEQFF. The V gene is TRBV6-5, the J gene TRBJ2-1, with D unresolved. Germline CDR1 is MNHEY and CDR2 is SVGAGI. The V gene lost 6 bases and the J gene lost 4 bases, with 22 bases spanning the gap. The CDR3 sequence is 17 residues long.

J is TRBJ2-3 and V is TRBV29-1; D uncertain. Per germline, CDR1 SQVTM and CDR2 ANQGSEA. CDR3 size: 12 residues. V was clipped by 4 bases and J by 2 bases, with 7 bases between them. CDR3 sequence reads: CSVVCFTDTQYF. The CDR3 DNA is TGCAGCGTTGTATGTTTCACAGATACGCAGTATTTT.

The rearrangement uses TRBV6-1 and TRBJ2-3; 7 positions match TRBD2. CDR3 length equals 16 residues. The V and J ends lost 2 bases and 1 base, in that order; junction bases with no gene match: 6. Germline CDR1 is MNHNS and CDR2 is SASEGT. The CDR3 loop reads CASSELVGGGTDTQYF. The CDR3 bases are TGTGCCAGCAGTGAATTGGTGGGAGGGGGCACAGATACGCAGTATTTT.

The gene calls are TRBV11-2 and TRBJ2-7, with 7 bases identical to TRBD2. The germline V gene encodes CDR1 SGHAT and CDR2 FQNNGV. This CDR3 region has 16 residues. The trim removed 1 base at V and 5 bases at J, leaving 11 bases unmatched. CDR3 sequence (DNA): TGTGCCAGCAGCTTAGCGCCGGGACTACATTCCCACGAGCAGTACTTC. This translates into CASSLAPGLHSHEQYF. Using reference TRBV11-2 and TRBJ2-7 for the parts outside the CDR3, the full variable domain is EAGVAQSPRYKIIEKRQSVAFWCNPISGHATLYWYQQILGQGPKLLIQFQNNGVVDDSQLPKDRFSAERLKGVDSTLKIQPAKLEDSAVYLCASSLAPGLHSHEQYFGPGTRLTVT.

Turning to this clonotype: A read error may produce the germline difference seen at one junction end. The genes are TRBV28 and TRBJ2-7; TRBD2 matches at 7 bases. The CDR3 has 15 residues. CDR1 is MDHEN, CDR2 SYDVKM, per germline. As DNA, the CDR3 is TGTGCCGGCAGTTTTTCCGGGGAGGGCCCGGGGGAGCAGTACTTC. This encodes CAGSFSGEGPGEQYF.

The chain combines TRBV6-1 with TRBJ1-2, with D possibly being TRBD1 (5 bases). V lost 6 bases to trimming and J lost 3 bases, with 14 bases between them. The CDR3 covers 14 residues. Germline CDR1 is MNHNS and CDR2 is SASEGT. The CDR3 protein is CASSPYGRDYGYTF. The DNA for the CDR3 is TGTGCCAGCAGCCCATACGGCAGGGACTATGGCTACACCTTC.

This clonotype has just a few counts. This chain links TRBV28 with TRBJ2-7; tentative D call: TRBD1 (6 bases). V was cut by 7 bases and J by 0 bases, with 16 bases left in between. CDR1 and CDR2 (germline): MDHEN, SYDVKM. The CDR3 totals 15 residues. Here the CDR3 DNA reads TGTGCCAGCAACTCACAGGGCCGAAGCTCCTACGAGCAGTACTTC. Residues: CASNSQGRSSYEQYF.

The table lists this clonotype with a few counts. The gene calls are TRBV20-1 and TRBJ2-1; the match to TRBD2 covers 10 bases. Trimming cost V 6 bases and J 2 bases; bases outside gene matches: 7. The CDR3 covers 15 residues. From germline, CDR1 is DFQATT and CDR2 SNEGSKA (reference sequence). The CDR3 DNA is TGCAGTGCCGGTCGGAGCGGGAGGGCCTACAATGAGCAGTTCTTC. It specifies CSAGRSGRAYNEQFF.

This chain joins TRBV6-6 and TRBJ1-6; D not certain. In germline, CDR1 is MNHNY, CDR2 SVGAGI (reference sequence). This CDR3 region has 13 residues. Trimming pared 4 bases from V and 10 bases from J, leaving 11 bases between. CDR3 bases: TGTGCCAGCAGTTCGGCCCCAGAGTCACCCCTCCACTTT. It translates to CASSSAPESPLHF.

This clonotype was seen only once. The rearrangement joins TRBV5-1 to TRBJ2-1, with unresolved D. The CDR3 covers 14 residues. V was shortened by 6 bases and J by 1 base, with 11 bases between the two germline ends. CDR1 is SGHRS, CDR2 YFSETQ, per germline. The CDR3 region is CASTVESSYNEQFF. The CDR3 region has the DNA TGCGCCAGCACCGTCGAGAGTTCCTACAATGAGCAGTTCTTC.

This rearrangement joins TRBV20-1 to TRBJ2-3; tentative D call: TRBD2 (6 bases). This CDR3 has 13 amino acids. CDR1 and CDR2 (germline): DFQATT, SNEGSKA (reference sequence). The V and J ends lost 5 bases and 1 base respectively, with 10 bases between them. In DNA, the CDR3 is TGCAGTGCTTGGGGGACTCGCACAGATACGCAGTATTTT. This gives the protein CSAWGTRTDTQYF.

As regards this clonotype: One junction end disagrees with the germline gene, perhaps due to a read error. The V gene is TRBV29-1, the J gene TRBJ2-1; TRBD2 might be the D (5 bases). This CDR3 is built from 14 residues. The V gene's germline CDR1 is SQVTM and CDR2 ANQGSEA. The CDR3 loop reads CSVVPLAGAKERFF. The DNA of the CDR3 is TGCAGCGTTGTCCCCCTAGCAGGAGCGAAAGAGCGGTTCTTC.

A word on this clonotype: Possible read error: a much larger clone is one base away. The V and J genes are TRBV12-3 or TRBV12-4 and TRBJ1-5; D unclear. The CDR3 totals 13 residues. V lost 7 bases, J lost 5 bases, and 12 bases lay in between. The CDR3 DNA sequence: TGTGCCAGCAAGGGAGAGGTGTATCAGCCCCAGCATTTT. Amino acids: CASKGEVYQPQHF.

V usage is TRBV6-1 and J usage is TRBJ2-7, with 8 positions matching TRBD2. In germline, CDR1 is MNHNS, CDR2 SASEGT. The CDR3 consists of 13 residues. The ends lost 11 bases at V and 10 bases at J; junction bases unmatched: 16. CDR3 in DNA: TGTGCCGGCACCAAGGGACTAGAGGAGGTACAGTACTTC. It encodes CAGTKGLEEVQYF.

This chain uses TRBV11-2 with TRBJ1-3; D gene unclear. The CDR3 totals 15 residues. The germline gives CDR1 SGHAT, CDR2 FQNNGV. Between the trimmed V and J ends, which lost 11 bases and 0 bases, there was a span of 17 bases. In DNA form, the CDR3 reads TGTGCCGGCGGCTTCCAACTATACTCTGGAAACACCATATATTTT. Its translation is CAGGFQLYSGNTIYF.

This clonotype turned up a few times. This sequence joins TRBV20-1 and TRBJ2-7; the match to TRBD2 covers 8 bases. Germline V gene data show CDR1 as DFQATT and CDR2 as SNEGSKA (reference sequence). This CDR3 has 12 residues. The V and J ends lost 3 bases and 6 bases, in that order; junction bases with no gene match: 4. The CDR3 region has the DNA TGCAGTGCTAGGGCGGGGGGCGGCGAGCAGTACTTC. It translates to CSARAGGGEQYF.